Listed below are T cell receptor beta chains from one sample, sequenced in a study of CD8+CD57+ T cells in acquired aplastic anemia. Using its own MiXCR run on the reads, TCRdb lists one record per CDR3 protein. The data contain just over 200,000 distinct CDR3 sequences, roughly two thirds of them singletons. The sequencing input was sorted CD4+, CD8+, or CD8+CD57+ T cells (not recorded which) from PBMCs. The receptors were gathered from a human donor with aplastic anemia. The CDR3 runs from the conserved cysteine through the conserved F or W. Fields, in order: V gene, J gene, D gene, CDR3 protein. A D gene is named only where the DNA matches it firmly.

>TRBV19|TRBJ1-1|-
CASRSLTDRNTEAFF
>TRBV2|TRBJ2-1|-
CASSEDRLDEQFF
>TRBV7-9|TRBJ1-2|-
CASNPGSYGYTF
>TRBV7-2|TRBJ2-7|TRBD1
CASSLQGGPYEQYF
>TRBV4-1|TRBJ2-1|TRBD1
CASSQRTGGHEQFF
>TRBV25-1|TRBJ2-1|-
CASSAGLGYEQFF
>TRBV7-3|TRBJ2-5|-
CASSLGREQETQYF
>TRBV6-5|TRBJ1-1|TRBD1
CASRTGTVMNTEAFF
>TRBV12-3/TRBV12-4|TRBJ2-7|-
CASSLGGGAPYEQYF
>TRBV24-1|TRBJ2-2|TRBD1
CATRPGQLDTGEPFF
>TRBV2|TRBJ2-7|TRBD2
CASSEARRLAGIQYF
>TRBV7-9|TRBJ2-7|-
CASSPIMAGPSYEQYF
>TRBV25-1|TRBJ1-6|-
CASNGLSSYNSPLHF
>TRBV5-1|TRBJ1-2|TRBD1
CASSLVAKGQELYGYTF
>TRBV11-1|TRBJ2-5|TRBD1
CASSINRGGQETQYF
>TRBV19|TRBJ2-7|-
CASSEGVIDEQYF
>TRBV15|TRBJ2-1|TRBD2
CATSSRPGLAGLYNEQFF
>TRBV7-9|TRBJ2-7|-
CASSLNMGEQYF
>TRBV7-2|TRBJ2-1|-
CASSLAAGSSYNEQFF
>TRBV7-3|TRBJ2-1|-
CASSLSGTYNEQFF
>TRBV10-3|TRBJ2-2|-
CAISAWAGELFF
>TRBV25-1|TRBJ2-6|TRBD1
CASSGQGVPSGANVLTF
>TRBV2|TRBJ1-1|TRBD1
CASREDRGTEAFF
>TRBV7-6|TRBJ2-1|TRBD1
CASSSGQGGPYNEQFF
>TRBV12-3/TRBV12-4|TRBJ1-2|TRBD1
CASSLADRGRNYGYTF
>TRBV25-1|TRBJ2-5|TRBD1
CASSDAPPGQGWKTQYF
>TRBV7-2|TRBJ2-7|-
CASSLADATLYEQYF
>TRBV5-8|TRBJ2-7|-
CASSLSDSDEQYF
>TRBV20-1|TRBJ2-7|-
CSARARPSAFDEQYF
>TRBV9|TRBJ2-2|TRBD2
CASSVSSGNTGELFF
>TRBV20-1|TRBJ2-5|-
CSARGGQETQYF
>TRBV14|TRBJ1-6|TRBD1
CASRQGNNSPLHF
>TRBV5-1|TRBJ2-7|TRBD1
CASSLRQGVREQYF
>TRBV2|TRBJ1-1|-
CASGRGDTEAFF
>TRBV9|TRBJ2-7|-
CASNVRDYEQYF
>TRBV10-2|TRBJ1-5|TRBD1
CATVDDRDQHF
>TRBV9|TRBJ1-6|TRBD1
CASSESTDQGGPLHF
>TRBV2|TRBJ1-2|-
CASNRLNYSYTF
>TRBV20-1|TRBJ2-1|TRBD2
CSGLAGDNEQFF
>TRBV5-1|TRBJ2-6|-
CASSLGDSGANVLTF
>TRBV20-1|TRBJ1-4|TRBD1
CSATRDSNEKLFF
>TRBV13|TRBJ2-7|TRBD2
CASSATTGTSVSYEQYF
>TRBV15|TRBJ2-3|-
CATSSLVGQVPDTQYF
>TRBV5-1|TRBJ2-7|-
CASSLWGQGPSYEQYF
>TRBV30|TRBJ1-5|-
CAWSPGSSNQPQHF
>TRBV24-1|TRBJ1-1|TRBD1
CATSESGGFGTEAFF
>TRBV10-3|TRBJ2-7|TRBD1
CAIIPDRGLIYEQYF
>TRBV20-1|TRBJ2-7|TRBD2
CSARKAGVDEQYF
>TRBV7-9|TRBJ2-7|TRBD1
CASSPRDRGFYEQYF
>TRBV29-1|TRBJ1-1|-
CSSYRENTEAFF
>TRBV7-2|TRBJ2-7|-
CASSLETGGFGSEQYF
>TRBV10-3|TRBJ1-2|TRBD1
CASGQGTGYTF
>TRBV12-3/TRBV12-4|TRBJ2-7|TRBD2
CASTHSGGYEQYF
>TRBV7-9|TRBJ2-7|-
CASSSGQLNSYEQYF
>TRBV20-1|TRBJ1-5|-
CSARRGWGNQPQHF